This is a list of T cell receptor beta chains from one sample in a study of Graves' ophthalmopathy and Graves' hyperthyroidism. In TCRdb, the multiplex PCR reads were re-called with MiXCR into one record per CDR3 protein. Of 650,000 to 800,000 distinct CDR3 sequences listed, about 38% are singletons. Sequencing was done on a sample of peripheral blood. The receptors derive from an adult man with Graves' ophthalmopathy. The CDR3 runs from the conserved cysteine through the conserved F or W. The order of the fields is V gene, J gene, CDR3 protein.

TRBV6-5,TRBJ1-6,CASSYSSGIENSPLHF
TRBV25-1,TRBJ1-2,CASSVTGTGGYGYTF
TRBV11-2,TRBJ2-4,CASSLSGVRGDIQYF
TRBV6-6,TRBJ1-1,CASRLGDTEAFF
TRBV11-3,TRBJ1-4,CASSATQAKGEKLFF
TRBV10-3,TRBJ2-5,CAISESRGSETQYF
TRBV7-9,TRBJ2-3,CASSENRADSTDTQYF
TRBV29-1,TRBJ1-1,CSLEGTEAFF
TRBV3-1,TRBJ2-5,CASSPGLTVLETQYF
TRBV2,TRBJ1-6,CASRKWGPDNSPLHF
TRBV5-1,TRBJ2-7,CASSLEPPGEQYF
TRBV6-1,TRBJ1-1,CASRDGAVGTEAFF
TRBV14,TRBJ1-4,CASSQQGEGEKLFF
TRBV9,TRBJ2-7,CASSESSGSTYEQYF
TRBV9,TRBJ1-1,CASSEGQDTEAFF
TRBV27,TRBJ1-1,CASSENRIEAFF
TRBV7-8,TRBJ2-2,CASRPSQGNTGELFF
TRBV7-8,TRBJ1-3,CASSATGDRDTIYF
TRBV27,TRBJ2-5,CASRPGTQQETQYF
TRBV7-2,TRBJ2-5,CASSRSSGNQETQYF
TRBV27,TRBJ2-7,CASRPGTGVTYEQYF
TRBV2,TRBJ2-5,CASSSHRGRETQYF
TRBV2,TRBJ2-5,CASSGLRRGQETQYF
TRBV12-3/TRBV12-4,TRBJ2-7,CASSWTGNNEQYF
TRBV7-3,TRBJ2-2,CASSVPRERRYGELFF
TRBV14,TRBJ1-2,CASSHTLGGAGYTF
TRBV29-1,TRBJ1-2,CSASSREEYGYTF
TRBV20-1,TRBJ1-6,CSASGAGLYNSPLHF
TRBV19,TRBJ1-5,CASSTDRADQPQHF
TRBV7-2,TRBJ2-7,CASSLPAGDREQYF
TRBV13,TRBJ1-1,CASSLGRPPRRNTEAFF
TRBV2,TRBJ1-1,CASSDRGELNTEAFF
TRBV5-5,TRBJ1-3,CASSSRDIHSGNTIYF
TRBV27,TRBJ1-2,CASSPRGRQFGYTF
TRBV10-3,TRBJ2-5,CAISESADRVGETQYF
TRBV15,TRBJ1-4,CATSRTDAVEVGEKLFF
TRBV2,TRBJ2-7,CANCEGGKGLAGLIYEQYF
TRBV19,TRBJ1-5,CAWSPNGNQPQHF
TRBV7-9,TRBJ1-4,CASSSLGDNEKLFF
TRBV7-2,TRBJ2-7,CASSADRVSYYEQYF
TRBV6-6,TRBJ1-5,CASSRTKDSNQPQHF
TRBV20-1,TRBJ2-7,CSALPQRGTSGTSYEQYF
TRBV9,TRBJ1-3,CASSVGGGEGNTIYF
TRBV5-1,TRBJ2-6,CASSLGWFSGANVLTF
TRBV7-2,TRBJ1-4,CASSLVGLGQEKLFF
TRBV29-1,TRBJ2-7,CSVEAGNGYEQYF
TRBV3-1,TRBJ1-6,CASSQVHRNSPLHF
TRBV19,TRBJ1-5,CASSGQGQETQHF
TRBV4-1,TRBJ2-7,CASSQRSGGGYEQYF
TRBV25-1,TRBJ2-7,CASSAGTGGIYEQYF
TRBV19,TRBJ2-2,CAWSTSAPGELFF
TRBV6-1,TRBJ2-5,CASRLDSAGGETQYF
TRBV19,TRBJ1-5,CAGGQDINQPQHF
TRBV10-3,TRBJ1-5,CAISELREDNQPQHF
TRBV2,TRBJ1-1,CASRPGQGVGEAFF
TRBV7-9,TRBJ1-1,CASSREAFF
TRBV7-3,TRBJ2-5,CASSLTGTSRGTQYF
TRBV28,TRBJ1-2,CASSLGSTGQGYGYTF